Following are 12 T cell receptor beta chains from one sample sequenced in a study of Graves' ophthalmopathy and Graves' hyperthyroidism. Amplified material comprised TCR beta CDR3 regions derived from RNA transcripts. HTBI primers served in a first-round RT-PCR, which a second-round multiplex PCR followed. Via MiXCR, TCRdb re-called the multiplex PCR reads, giving one row per CDR3 protein. The sample lists 500,000 to 600,000 distinct CDR3 sequences, under 45% occurring once. Source material: peripheral blood or thyroid tissue (not recorded which). Every receptor here comes from an adult man with Graves' hyperthyroidism.

The chain carries TRBV9 and TRBJ1-4, with D unclear. V lost 4 bases and J lost 5, with 12 bases in between. The germline gives CDR1 SGDLS, CDR2 YYNGEE. The CDR3 length is 14 residues. CDR3 protein: CASSHPRYNEKLFF. The CDR3 region has the DNA TGTGCCAGCAGCCACCCTCGGTACAATGAAAAACTGTTTTTT.

The chain combines TRBV20-1 with TRBJ1-3, with TRBD1 matching over 11 bases. Trimming removed 4 bases from V and 7 bases from J; junction bases left unmatched: 12. Germline V gene data show CDR1 as DFQATT and CDR2 as SNEGSKA (reference sequence). The CDR3 contains 16 residues. This CDR3 reads CSATPGQGGPANTIYF. The CDR3 DNA reads TGCAGTGCTACTCCGGGACAGGGGGGACCTGCGAACACCATATATTTT.

The V call is TRBV30, the J call TRBJ2-7, with 7 bases matching TRBD1. CDR1 is GTSNPN and CDR2 is SVGIG in the germline V gene (reference sequence). V trimming: 2 bases; J trimming: 1 base; junction bases outside the gene matches: 2. This CDR3 is built from 13 residues. The DNA of the CDR3 is TGTGCCTGGAGTTGGGGACAGTCCTACGAGCAGTACTTC. Translated: CAWSWGQSYEQYF.

DNA of the CDR3: TGTGCCACGCAGGCCTGGGGAACCGGGGAGCTGTTTTTT. Translating gives CATQAWGTGELFF. The chain carries TRBV24-1 and TRBJ2-2, with D uncertain. The V end lost 10 bases, the J end lost 5 bases, and 13 bases lay between the germline ends. The CDR3 totals 13 residues. Germline CDR1 KGHDR, CDR2 SFDVKD.

The V gene is TRBV29-1, the J gene TRBJ1-1, with 8 bases aligning to TRBD1. The trim removed 8 bases at V and 7 bases at J, leaving 15 bases unmatched. The V gene's germline CDR1 is SQVTM and CDR2 ANQGSEA. The CDR3 covers 14 residues. The CDR3 is CSSPRTGSLSEAFF. The CDR3 DNA is TGCAGCAGCCCGCGGACAGGGAGCTTAAGTGAAGCTTTCTTT.

V usage is TRBV18 and J usage is TRBJ2-5, with TRBD2 matching 13 bases. J gave up 4 bases and V 0 bases, and 11 bases lay outside the gene matches. Germline lookup yields CDR1 KGHSH and CDR2 LQKENI. The CDR3 has 19 residues. As DNA, the CDR3 is TGTGCCAGCTCACCACCGACAGGCGGGACTAGCGGGAATCGAGAGACCCAGTACTTC. Protein product: CASSPPTGGTSGNRETQYF.

Many counts were recorded for this clonotype. The chain employs TRBV15 and TRBJ2-7, with D possibly TRBD2 on 6 matching bases. Trimming pared 3 bases from V and 2 bases from J, leaving 17 bases between. Looked up from germline, CDR1 is LNHNV and CDR2 is YYDKDF (reference sequence). The CDR3 has 16 amino acids. The CDR3 DNA follows: TGTGCCACCAGCAGGGCAGGGTGGAGGGAGCCCTACGAGCAGTACTTC. Its protein product is CATSRAGWREPYEQYF.

This sequence joins TRBV2 and TRBJ1-5, with a weak D call TRBD1 (5 bases). V lost 1 base, J lost 6 bases, and 10 bases lay in between. The V gene's germline CDR1 is SNHLY and CDR2 FYNNEI. The CDR3 consists of 14 residues. The CDR3 DNA follows: TGTGCCAGCAGTGAAGGGGGGGGGAGTCAGCCCCAGCATTTT. It codes for CASSEGGGSQPQHF.

To note about this clonotype: The junction and the germline gene differ at one end; a read error may be behind it. The chain uses TRBV2 and TRBJ1-1, with a possible D match to TRBD1 (5 bases). The CDR3 sequence is 13 residues long. Per germline, CDR1 SNHLY and CDR2 FYNNEI. CDR3 sequence (DNA): TGTACCAGCAGTGATAGGGGGAACACTGAAGCTTTCTTT. Translated: CTSSDRGNTEAFF. The complete variable domain, with remaining parts taken from reference TRBV2 and TRBJ1-1, reads EPEVTQTPSHQVTQMGQEVILRCVPISNHLYFYWYRQILGQKVEFLVSFYNNEISEKSEIFDDQFSVERPDGSNFTLKIRSTKLEDSAMYFCTSSDRGNTEAFFGQGTRLTVV.

V and J are TRBV7-2 and TRBJ2-7; TRBD1 is a possible D gene (5 bases). V was trimmed by 5 bases and J by 4 bases, leaving 21 bases between them. The CDR3 loop spans 16 amino acids. Germline CDR1 is SGHTA and CDR2 is FQGNSA. CDR3 sequence: CASSPLPRQTGYEQYF. The CDR3, as DNA: TGTGCCAGCAGCCCACTCCCGAGACAGACCGGGTACGAGCAGTACTTC.

This clonotype was seen a few times. The gene calls are TRBV5-1 and TRBJ1-1, with D hard to call. This CDR3 has 14 amino acids. V was clipped by 0 bases and J by 5 bases, with 11 bases between them. The V gene's germline CDR1 is SGHRS and CDR2 YFSETQ. CDR3 loop: CASSLVPGETEAFF. Here the CDR3 DNA reads TGCGCCAGCAGCTTGGTGCCGGGAGAGACTGAAGCTTTCTTT.

This clonotype was seen repeatedly, ten times or more. The rearrangement links TRBV14 to TRBJ1-1, with 7 bases aligning to TRBD1. The V gene end was trimmed by 4 bases and the J gene end by 1 base; junction bases not matched to a gene: 6. This CDR3 spans 15 amino acids. Per the germline V gene, CDR1 is SGHDN and CDR2 is FVKESK. The CDR3: CASSPRTGRNTEAFF. The CDR3 region has the DNA TGTGCCAGCAGCCCCCGGACAGGTCGGAACACTGAAGCTTTCTTT. The variable domain in full, completed from reference TRBV14 and TRBJ1-1, reads EAGVTQFPSHSVIEKGQTVTLRCDPISGHDNLYWYRRVMGKEIKFLLHFVKESKQDESGMPNNRFLAERTGGTYSTLKVQPAELEDSGVYFCASSPRTGRNTEAFFGQGTRLTVV.